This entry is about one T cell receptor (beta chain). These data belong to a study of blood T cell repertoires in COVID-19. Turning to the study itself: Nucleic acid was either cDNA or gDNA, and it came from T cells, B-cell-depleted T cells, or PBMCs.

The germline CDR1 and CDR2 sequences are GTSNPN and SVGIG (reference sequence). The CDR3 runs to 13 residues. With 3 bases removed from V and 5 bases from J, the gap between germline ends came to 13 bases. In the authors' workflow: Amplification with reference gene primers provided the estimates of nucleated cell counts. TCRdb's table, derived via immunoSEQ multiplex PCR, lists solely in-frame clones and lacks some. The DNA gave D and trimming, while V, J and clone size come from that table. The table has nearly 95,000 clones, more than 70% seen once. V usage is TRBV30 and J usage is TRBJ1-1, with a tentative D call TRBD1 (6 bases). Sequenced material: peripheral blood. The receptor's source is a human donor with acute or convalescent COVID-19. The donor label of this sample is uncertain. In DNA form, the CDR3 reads TGTGCCTGGAGGGAACAGGGTTTAACTGAAGCTTTCTTT. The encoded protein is CAWREQGLTEAFF.